This TCR beta chain was documented in a study of T-cell reconstitution after alpha-beta-depleted transplantation in children. Of note for this clonotype: Its antigen is currently unknown.

The study's findings and limits: It was surviving recipient T cells and thymic progenitors that gave some patients high TCRbeta diversity at day 60. The main origin of T-cell counts and diversity one year after transplant was newly produced T cells.

During its preparation, the TCRbeta library received unique molecular identifiers. TCRdb reprocessed the PCR reads via MiXCR and lists one record per CDR3 protein. Among fewer than 750,000 distinct CDR3 sequences listed, over 25% were seen once. The TCR was taken from a boy under two years old with Wiskott-Aldrich syndrome, due to receive a stem cell transplant. This specimen was PBMCs, taken before TCRalphabeta/CD19-depleted stem cell transplant.

The CDR3 coding sequence is TGTGCCAGCAGCCTAAAGGGGACTAGCGGGAGTAATGAGCAGTTCTTC. Encoded protein: CASSLKGTSGSNEQFF. The rearrangement links TRBV7-2 to TRBJ2-1, with 14 bases matching TRBD2. J was trimmed by 7 bases and V by 5 bases; bases with no gene match: 7. The CDR3 spans 16 residues. The V gene's germline CDR1 is SGHTA and CDR2 FQGNSA.